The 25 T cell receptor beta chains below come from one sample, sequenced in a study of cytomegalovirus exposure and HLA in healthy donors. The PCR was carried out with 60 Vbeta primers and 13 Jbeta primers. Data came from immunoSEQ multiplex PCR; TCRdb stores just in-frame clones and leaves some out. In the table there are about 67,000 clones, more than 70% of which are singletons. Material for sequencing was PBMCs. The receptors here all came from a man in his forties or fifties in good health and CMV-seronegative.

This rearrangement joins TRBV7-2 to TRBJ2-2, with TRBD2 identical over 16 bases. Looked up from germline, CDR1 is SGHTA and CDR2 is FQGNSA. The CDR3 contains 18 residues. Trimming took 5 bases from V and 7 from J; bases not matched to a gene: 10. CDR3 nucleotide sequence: TGTGCCAGCAGCCCCGGGACTAGCGGGAGGGCCGGGGGCGGGGAGCTGTTTTTT. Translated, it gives CASSPGTSGRAGGGELFF.

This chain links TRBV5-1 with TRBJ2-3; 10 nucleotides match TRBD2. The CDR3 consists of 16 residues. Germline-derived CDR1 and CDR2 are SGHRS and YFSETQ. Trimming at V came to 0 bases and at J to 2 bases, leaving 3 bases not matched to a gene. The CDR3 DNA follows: TGCGCCAGCAGCTTGGATAGCGGGGGGCCCACAGATACGCAGTATTTT. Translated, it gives CASSLDSGGPTDTQYF.

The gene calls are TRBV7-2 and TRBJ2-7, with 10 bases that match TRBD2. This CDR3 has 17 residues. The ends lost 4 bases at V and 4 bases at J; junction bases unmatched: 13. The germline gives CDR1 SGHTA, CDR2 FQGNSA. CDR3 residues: CASSSSRGASGSYEQYF. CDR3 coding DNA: TGTGCCAGCAGCTCATCCCGTGGGGCTAGCGGGAGTTACGAGCAGTACTTC.

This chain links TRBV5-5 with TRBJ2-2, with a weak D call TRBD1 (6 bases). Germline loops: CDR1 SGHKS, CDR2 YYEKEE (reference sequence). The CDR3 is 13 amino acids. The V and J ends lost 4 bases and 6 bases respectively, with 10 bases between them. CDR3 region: CASSHRVSGELFF. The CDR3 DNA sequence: TGTGCCAGCAGCCACAGGGTCTCCGGGGAGCTGTTTTTT.

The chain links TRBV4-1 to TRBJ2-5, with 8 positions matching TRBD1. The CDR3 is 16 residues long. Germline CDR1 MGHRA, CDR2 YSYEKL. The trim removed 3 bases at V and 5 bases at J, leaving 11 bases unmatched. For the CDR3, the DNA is TGCGCCAGCAGCCAGATACTACAGGGGGGTGGGGAGACCCAGTACTTC. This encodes CASSQILQGGGETQYF.

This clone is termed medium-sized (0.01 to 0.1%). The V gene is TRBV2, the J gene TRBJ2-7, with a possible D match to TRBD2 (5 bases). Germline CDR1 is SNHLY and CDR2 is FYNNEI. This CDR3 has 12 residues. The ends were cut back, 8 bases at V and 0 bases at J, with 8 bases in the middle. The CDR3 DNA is TGTGCCAGCGGGGAGAACTCCTACGAGCAGTACTTC. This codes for CASGENSYEQYF.

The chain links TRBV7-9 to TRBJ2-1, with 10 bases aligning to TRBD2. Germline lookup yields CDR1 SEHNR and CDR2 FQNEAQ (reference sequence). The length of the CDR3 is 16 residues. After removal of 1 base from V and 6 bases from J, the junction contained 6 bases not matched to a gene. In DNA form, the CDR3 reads TGTGCCAGCAGCTTAGGGTCTAGCGGGAGTCGCAATGAGCAGTTCTTC. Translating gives CASSLGSSGSRNEQFF.

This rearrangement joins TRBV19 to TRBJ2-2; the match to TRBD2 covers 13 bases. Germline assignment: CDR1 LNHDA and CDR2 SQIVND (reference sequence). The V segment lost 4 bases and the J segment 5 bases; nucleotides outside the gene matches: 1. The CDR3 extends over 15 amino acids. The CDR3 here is CASSRLAGGTGELFF. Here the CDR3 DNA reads TGTGCCAGTAGTAGACTAGCGGGAGGAACCGGGGAGCTGTTTTTT.

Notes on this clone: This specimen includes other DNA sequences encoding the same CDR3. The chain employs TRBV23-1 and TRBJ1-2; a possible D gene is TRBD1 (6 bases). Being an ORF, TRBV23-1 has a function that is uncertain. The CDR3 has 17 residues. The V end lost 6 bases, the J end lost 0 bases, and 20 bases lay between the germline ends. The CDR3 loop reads CASRATTGTLANYGYTF. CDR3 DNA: TGCGCCAGCAGGGCTACAACAGGGACGTTAGCTAACTATGGCTACACCTTC.

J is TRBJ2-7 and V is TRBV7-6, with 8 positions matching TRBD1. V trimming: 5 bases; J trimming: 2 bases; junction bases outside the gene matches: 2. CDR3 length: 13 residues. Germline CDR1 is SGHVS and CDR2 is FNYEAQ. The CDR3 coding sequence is TGTGCCAGCAGCGAGACAGGGGCCTACGAGCAGTACTTC. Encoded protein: CASSETGAYEQYF. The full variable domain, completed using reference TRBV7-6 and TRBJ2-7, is GAGVSQSPRYKVTKRGQDVALRCDPISGHVSLYWYRQALGQGPEFLTYFNYEAQQDKSGLPNDRFSAERPEGSISTLTIQRTEQRDSAMYRCASSETGAYEQYFGPGTRLTVT.

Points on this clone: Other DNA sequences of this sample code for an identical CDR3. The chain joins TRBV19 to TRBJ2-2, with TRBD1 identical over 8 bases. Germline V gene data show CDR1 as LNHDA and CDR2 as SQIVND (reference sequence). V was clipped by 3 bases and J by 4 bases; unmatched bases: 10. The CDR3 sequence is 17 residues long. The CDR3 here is CASSIEAGGASTGELFF. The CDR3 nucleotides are TGTGCCAGTAGTATTGAGGCAGGGGGCGCGAGCACCGGGGAGCTGTTTTTT.

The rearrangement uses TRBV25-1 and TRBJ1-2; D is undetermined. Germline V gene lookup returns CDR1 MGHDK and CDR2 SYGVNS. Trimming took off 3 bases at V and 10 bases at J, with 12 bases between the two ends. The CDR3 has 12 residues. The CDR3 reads CASSDPRDDYTF. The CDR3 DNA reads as TGTGCCAGCAGTGATCCGAGGGATGACTACACCTTC.

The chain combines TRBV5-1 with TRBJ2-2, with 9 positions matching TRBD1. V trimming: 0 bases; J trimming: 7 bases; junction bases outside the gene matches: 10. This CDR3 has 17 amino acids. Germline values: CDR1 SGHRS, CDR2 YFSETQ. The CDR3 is CASSLGASGQGFGELFF. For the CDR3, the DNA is TGCGCCAGCAGCTTGGGGGCGTCGGGACAGGGTTTCGGGGAGCTGTTTTTT. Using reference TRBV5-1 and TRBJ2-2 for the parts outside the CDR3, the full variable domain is KAGVTQTPRYLIKTRGQQVTLSCSPISGHRSVSWYQQTPGQGLQFLFEYFSETQRNKGNFPGRFSGRQFSNSRSEMNVSTLELGDSALYLCASSLGASGQGFGELFFGEGSRLTVL.

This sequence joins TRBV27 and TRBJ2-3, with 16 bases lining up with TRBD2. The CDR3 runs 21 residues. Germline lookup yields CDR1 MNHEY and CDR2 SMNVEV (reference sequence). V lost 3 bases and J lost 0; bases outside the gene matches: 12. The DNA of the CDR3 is TGTGCCAGCAGTTTTATTCAACCGGGACTAGCGGGAGGGTCTAGCACAGATACGCAGTATTTT. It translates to CASSFIQPGLAGGSSTDTQYF.

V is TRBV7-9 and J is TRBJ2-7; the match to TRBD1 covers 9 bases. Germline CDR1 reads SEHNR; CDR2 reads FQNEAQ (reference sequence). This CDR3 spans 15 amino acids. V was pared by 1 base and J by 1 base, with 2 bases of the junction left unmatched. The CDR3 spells CASSLGTGVSYEQYF. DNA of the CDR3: TGTGCCAGCAGCTTAGGGACAGGGGTTTCCTACGAGCAGTACTTC.

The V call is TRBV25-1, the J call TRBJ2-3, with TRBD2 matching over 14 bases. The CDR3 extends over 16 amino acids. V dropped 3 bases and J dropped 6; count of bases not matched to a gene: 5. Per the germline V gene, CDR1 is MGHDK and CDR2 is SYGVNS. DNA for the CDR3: TGTGCCAGCAGTGATCCGGGACTAGCGGGAGTGGATACGCAGTATTTT. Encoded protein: CASSDPGLAGVDTQYF.

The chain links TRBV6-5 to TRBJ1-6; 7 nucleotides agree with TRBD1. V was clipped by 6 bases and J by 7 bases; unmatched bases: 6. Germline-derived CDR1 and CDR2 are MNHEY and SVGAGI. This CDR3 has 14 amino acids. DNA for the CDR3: TGTGCCAGCAGAGTGGGACAGTGGAATTCACCCCTCCACTTT. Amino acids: CASRVGQWNSPLHF.

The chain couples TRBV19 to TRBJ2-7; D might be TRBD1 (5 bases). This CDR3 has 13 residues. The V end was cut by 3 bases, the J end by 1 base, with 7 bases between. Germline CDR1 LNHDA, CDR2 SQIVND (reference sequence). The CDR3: CASSMGRSYEQYF. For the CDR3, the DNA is TGTGCCAGTAGTATGGGGCGGTCCTACGAGCAGTACTTC.

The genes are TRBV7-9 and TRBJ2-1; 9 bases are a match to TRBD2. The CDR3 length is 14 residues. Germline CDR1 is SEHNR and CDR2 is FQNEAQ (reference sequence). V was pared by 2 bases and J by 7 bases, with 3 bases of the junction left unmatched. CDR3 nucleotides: TGTGCCAGCAGCTTAACCAGCGGGAGGAATGAGCAGTTCTTC. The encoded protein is CASSLTSGRNEQFF.

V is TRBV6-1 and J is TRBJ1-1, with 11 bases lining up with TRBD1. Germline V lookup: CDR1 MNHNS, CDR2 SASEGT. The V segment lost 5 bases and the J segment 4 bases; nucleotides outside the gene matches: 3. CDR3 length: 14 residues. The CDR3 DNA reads TGTGCCAGCAGTACCGGGACAGGGGGCACTGAAGCTTTCTTT. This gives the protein CASSTGTGGTEAFF.

The CDR3 reads CASSGTGSAYGYTF. In DNA form, the CDR3 reads TGTGCCAGCAGCGGGACAGGGAGTGCCTATGGCTACACCTTC. The V gene is TRBV14, the J gene TRBJ1-2, with 9 bases fitting TRBD1. CDR1 and CDR2 (germline): SGHDN, FVKESK. V lost 5 bases, J lost 4 bases, and 5 bases stayed unmatched. The CDR3 extends over 14 amino acids.

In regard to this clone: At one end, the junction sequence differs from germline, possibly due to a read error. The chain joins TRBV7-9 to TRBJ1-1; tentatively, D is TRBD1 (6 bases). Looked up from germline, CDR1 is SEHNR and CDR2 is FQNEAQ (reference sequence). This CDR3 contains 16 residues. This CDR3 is CSSSLSRGTPNTEAFF. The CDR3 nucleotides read TGTTCCAGCAGCTTATCCAGGGGAACTCCGAACACTGAAGCTTTCTTT. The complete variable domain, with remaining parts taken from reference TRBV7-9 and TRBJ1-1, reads DTGVSQNPRHKITKRGQNVTFRCDPISEHNRLYWYRQTLGQGPEFLTYFQNEAQLEKSRLLSDRFSAERPKGSFSTLEIQRTEQGDSAMYLCSSSLSRGTPNTEAFFGQGTRLTVV.

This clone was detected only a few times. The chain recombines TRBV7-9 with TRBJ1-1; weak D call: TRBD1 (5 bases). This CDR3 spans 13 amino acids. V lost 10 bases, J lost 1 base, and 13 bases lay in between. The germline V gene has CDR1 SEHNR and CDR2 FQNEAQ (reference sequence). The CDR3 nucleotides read TGTGCCACCGTCCGAACAGGGAACACTGAAGCTTTCTTT. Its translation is CATVRTGNTEAFF.

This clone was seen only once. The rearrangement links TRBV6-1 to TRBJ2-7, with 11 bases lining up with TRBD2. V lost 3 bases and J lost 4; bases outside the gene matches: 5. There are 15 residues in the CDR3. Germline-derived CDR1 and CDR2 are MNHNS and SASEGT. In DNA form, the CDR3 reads TGTGCCAGCAGTGATCCGGGACTAGCGGAATACGAGCAGTACTTC. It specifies CASSDPGLAEYEQYF.

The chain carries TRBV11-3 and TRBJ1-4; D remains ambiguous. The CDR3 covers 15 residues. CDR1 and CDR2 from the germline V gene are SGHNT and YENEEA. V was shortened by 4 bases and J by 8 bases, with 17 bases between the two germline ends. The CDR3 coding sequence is TGTGCCAGCAGCTCGGGTGGACCACCGGGAGAAAAACTGTTTTTT. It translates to CASSSGGPPGEKLFF.